The 8 T cell receptor beta chains listed next were all sequenced from one sample in a study of blood T cell repertoires in COVID-19. Clones were read by immunoSEQ multiplex PCR, and TCRdb kept only the in-frame ones, dropping some. Of over 200,000 clones listed, about four fifths were seen once; the top ten hold 5.5% to 7.5%. The sequencing input was PBMCs or T cells enriched from blood (not recorded which). These receptors were taken from a middle-aged woman who had recovered from COVID-19.

The CDR3 DNA sequence: TGTGCCAGCAGCTCTATAGCGGGAGGGCCTGCGGATACGCAGTATTTT. Protein sequence: CASSSIAGGPADTQYF. The gene calls are TRBV28 and TRBJ2-3; 11 bases agree with TRBD2. The CDR3 has 16 amino acids. V shed 6 bases, J shed 6 bases, and the junction held 11 bases outside the gene matches. Germline CDR1 is MDHEN and CDR2 is SYDVKM.

The V gene is TRBV2, the J gene TRBJ2-5; TRBD1 matches at 7 bases. With 2 bases clipped from V and 12 bases from J, the junction kept 3 bases outside the gene matches. The CDR3 runs to 11 residues. The germline V gene has CDR1 SNHLY and CDR2 FYNNEI. CDR3 amino acids: CASSERDREYF. The CDR3, as DNA: TGTGCCAGCAGTGAAAGGGACAGAGAGTACTTC.

V usage is TRBV9 and J usage is TRBJ1-1, with 7 bases that match TRBD1. Germline values: CDR1 SGDLS, CDR2 YYNGEE. CDR3 length equals 14 residues. The V segment lost 3 bases and the J segment 1 base; nucleotides outside the gene matches: 3. CDR3 sequence (DNA): TGTGCCAGCAGCGAACAGGGGTCGAACACTGAAGCTTTCTTT. Its protein is CASSEQGSNTEAFF. Full variable domain (remainder filled in from reference TRBV9 and TRBJ1-1): DSGVTQTPKHLITATGQRVTLRCSPRSGDLSVYWYQQSLDQGLQFLIQYYNGEERAKGNILERFSAQQFPDLHSELNLSSLELGDSALYFCASSEQGSNTEAFFGQGTRLTVV.

V usage is TRBV15 and J usage is TRBJ2-3; D unresolved. This CDR3 has 15 residues. V gave up 0 bases and J gave up 0 bases, with 7 bases separating them. Germline V gives CDR1 LNHNV, CDR2 YYDKDF (reference sequence). The CDR3 here is CATSRDGLSTDTQYF. The DNA for the CDR3 is TGTGCCACCAGCAGAGATGGGCTTAGCACAGATACGCAGTATTTT.

This clone was picked up one time. The V call is TRBV7-9, the J call TRBJ2-2; 10 bases are shared with TRBD2. Per germline, CDR1 SEHNR and CDR2 FQNEAQ (reference sequence). There are 16 residues in the CDR3. Germline trimming cut 5 bases from V and 6 bases from J; bases unmatched to any gene: 9. The CDR3 spells CASSILAGVGAGELFF. Here the CDR3 DNA reads TGTGCCAGCAGCATCCTAGCGGGAGTAGGGGCCGGGGAGCTGTTTTTT.

The rearrangement joins TRBV28 to TRBJ2-1, with D possibly matching TRBD1 (5 bases). The CDR3 is 20 amino acids. V gave up 3 bases and J gave up 9 bases, with 33 bases separating them. Germline V gene data show CDR1 as MDHEN and CDR2 as SYDVKM. CDR3 loop: CASSFSLGRWGGTWSPEQFF. As DNA, the CDR3 is TGTGCCAGCAGTTTTTCCCTGGGGCGATGGGGCGGTACCTGGTCGCCTGAGCAGTTCTTC.

The chain combines TRBV11-3 with TRBJ1-1; 8 positions match TRBD1. Germline V gives CDR1 SGHNT, CDR2 YENEEA. The V and J ends lost 3 bases and 1 base, in that order; junction bases with no gene match: 1. The CDR3 spans 14 residues. CDR3 sequence (DNA): TGTGCCAGCAGCTTGGGACAGGCGAACACTGAAGCTTTCTTT. Translation gives CASSLGQANTEAFF. The full variable domain, its missing parts supplied by reference TRBV11-3 and TRBJ1-1, is EAGVVQSPRYKIIEKKQPVAFWCNPISGHNTLYWYLQNLGQGPELLIRYENEEAVDDSQLPKDRFSAERLKGVDSTLKIQPAELGDSAVYLCASSLGQANTEAFFGQGTRLTVV.

This clone occurred once. The chain has TRBV19 and TRBJ1-6; TRBD1 matches 9 bases. Germline trimming cut 4 bases from V and 4 bases from J; bases unmatched to any gene: 5. The CDR3 length is 16 residues. Germline CDR1 reads LNHDA; CDR2 reads SQIVND (reference sequence). CDR3 in DNA: TGTGCCAGTAGTAGATCCGGGACAGGGTATAATTCACCCCTCCACTTT. Protein: CASSRSGTGYNSPLHF.